The rows below give T cell receptor beta chains drawn from one sample of a study of T cell responses to AZD1222 COVID-19 vaccine. Libraries were prepared by immunoSEQ multiplex PCR; TCRdb keeps only in-frame clonotypes and omits some of them. The sample contains some 180,000 clones, about 91% of which appear only once. The starting material was peripheral blood, obtained on day 0 of AZD1222 vaccination. The receptor source for this set is an adult in good health. CDR3s include the opening cysteine and the closing phenylalanine or tryptophan. A D gene is named only where the DNA matches it firmly.

cdr3_nt cdr3_aa j_call v_call d_call
TGTGCCAGCAGGGGAACGGGGAGGTTCTATAATTCACCCCTCCACTTT CASRGTGRFYNSPLHF TRBJ1-6 TRBV14 NA
TGCGCCAGCACCTTTATGTGGGGAGAGACCCAGTACTTC CASTFMWGETQYF TRBJ2-5 TRBV5-1 NA
TGTGCCTGGAGTGGAAGAGGGGTTGAAGCTTTCTTT CAWSGRGVEAFF TRBJ1-1 TRBV30 NA
TGTGCCAGCAGTCGGTCCGTGAACACTGAAGCTTTCTTT CASSRSVNTEAFF TRBJ1-1 TRBV5-4 NA
TGTGCCAGTAGTATTAGCGATCTCCGGACAGGGAGCGCAGATACGCAGTATTTT CASSISDLRTGSADTQYF TRBJ2-3 TRBV19 TRBD1
TGTGCCAGCAGTTACCCGAACTACGAGCAGTACTTC CASSYPNYEQYF TRBJ2-7 TRBV6-7 NA
TGTGCCAGCAGCTTAAATGGACAGGGGGCAGTCTGGGCCCAGCATTTT CASSLNGQGAVWAQHF TRBJ1-5 TRBV7-2 TRBD1
TGTGCCAGCAGCCCTCACAGGACGTATGGCTACACCTTC CASSPHRTYGYTF TRBJ1-2 TRBV7-2 NA
TGTGCCAGCAGTCCCAGACTAGCGGTCCAAGAGACCCAGTACTTC CASSPRLAVQETQYF TRBJ2-5 TRBV27 TRBD2
TGTGCTAGTGGTTCAAACCCCCGGGACGAGAAATACAATGAGCAGTTCTTC CASGSNPRDEKYNEQFF TRBJ2-1 TRBV12-5 NA
TGTGCCAGCAAACTAGCGGGAACCACAGATACGCAGTATTTT CASKLAGTTDTQYF TRBJ2-3 TRBV2 TRBD2
TGTGCCAGCAGCTTAGCCCGACAGGGGGGGGTCAATGAGCAGTTCTTC CASSLARQGGVNEQFF TRBJ2-1 TRBV7-2 TRBD1
TGTGCCAGCAAGGGAGGGGCTAGCGGTTACAATGAGCAGTTCTTC CASKGGASGYNEQFF TRBJ2-1 TRBV7-6 TRBD2
TGTGCCAGCAGCCCGGGACTTCAGAACACTGAAGCTTTCTTT CASSPGLQNTEAFF TRBJ1-1 TRBV3-1/TRBV3-2 NA
TGTGCCAGCAGGAGGGCGGGCAACTATGGCTACACCTTC CASRRAGNYGYTF TRBJ1-2 TRBV12-3/TRBV12-4 NA
TGTGCCAGCAGCCCGGGGGGGTTTACCCTCCACTTT CASSPGGFTLHF TRBJ1-6 TRBV7-2 NA